This T cell receptor beta chain was recorded in a study of blood T cell repertoires in COVID-19. Overall study context: The United States, Italy and Spain provided the acute and convalescent COVID-19 samples. T cells, B-cell-depleted T cells, or PBMCs provided the cDNA or gDNA that served as material.

V trimming: 3 bases; J trimming: 2 bases; junction bases outside the gene matches: 4. The CDR3 spans 15 residues. Germline CDR1 is MNHEY and CDR2 is SVGAGI. Authors' analysis steps: Amplification with reference gene primers provided the estimates of nucleated cell counts. TCRdb keeps only in-frame clones here, not all; method: immunoSEQ multiplex PCR. V and J calls and clone size are as listed in that table; D and trimming were resolved from the DNA. The data show around 100,000 clones, 81% seen once. Sequenced material: peripheral blood. The TCR comes from a man between 45 and 60 years old with acute or convalescent COVID-19. This chain joins TRBV6-5 and TRBJ1-2; 9 bases are a match to TRBD1. CDR3 loop: CASSYSGTGNYGYTF. Here the CDR3 DNA reads TGTGCCAGCAGTTATTCCGGGACAGGGAACTATGGCTACACCTTC.